The rows below give T cell receptor beta chains drawn from one sample of a study of identical twins. TCRdb redid the calling of the 5' RACE reads with MiXCR, one entry per CDR3 protein. The sample records approximately 500,000 distinct CDR3 sequences, 20% to 25% being singletons. The same sample was also studied in work on T cells expressing NK-cell markers.

Material: CD4+ T cells sorted from blood. Every receptor here comes from a woman aged 18 to 35 in good health. CDR3s include the opening cysteine and the closing phenylalanine or tryptophan. Each record gives: CDR3 DNA, CDR3 protein, D gene, V gene, J gene, clone size. A D gene is named only where the DNA matches it firmly. Not all rows give a size; the values are once, few, many and, for expanded clones, a class.

TGTGCCAGCAGCTTTCCCGGGTGGGAAGCTTTCTTT,CASSFPGWEAFF,.,TRBV11-2,TRBJ1-1,.
TGTGCCAGCAGTTACCTTGCGGGGAGCTCCTACAATGAGCAGTTCTTC,CASSYLAGSSYNEQFF,.,TRBV6-5,TRBJ2-1,.
TGTGCCATCAGTTTGGGGGTGGGACAGAGTGAAGCTTTCTTT,CAISLGVGQSEAFF,TRBD1,TRBV10-3,TRBJ1-1,few
TGTGCCAGCACCTTCGGGAGCAGCGGGAGTAATATTGAAACAGATACGCAGTATTTT,CASTFGSSGSNIETDTQYF,TRBD2,TRBV6-2/TRBV6-3,TRBJ2-3,.
TGTGCCAGCAGCTCCCTGGGGCCCGGTGGCTACACCTTC,CASSSLGPGGYTF,.,TRBV25-1,TRBJ1-2,.
TGCGCCAGCAGCCAAGATATCTCGGCTCCCGGCAGGGAGCTGTTTTTT,CASSQDISAPGRELFF,.,TRBV4-3,TRBJ2-2,few
TGTGCTACGGGCGGAGTCAATCAGCCCCAGCATTTT,CATGGVNQPQHF,.,TRBV7-9,TRBJ1-5,.
TGTGCCACTTCCCGTAGCGGGGCGCGGGCAGAGACCCAGTACTTC,CATSRSGARAETQYF,TRBD2,TRBV15,TRBJ2-5,few
TGTGCCAGCTCTCTGACACCTGCATCCTACGAGCAGTACTTC,CASSLTPASYEQYF,.,TRBV18,TRBJ2-7,few
TGCGCCAGCAGCTTCGCCGGGGAGAACACAGATACGCAGTATTTT,CASSFAGENTDTQYF,.,TRBV5-1,TRBJ2-3,.
TGTGCCAGCAGCGTAGCCACGACTAGCGGCACAGATACGCAGTATTTT,CASSVATTSGTDTQYF,TRBD2,TRBV9,TRBJ2-3,.
TGCGCCACCGGCAACCCCAAAACCGGGACAGGGACCTACGAGCAGTACTTC,CATGNPKTGTGTYEQYF,TRBD1,TRBV5-1,TRBJ2-7,few
TGTGCCAGCAGTTACCGGGGGAATTCAGGAAACACCATATATTTT,CASSYRGNSGNTIYF,.,TRBV6-5,TRBJ1-3,.
TGCAGTGCCACCCACTTAACAGGGAGAAAGACCCAGTACTTC,CSATHLTGRKTQYF,.,TRBV20-1,TRBJ2-5,few
TGTGCCAGCAGTGACAGGGGGCGGACAGAGACCCAGTACTTC,CASSDRGRTETQYF,TRBD1,TRBV2,TRBJ2-5,few
TGTGCCAGTTCAACTGTAGGGGGTCAAGAGACCCAGTACTTC,CASSTVGGQETQYF,.,TRBV19,TRBJ2-5,few
TGTGCCAGCAGACAGGGACAGTCTAACACTGAAGCTTTCTTT,CASRQGQSNTEAFF,TRBD1,TRBV7-9,TRBJ1-1,.
TGTGCCAGCAGCCGGAGTGACAGAGAAGCTTTCTTT,CASSRSDREAFF,.,TRBV12-3/TRBV12-4,TRBJ1-1,.
TGCAGTGCTAGAAAGGATTCAGGGGGAAGCGAGCAGTACTTC,CSARKDSGGSEQYF,TRBD1,TRBV20-1,TRBJ2-7,few
TGCGCCAGCAGCTCTAGCGGGAGGGCCGGTGAGCAGTTCTTC,CASSSSGRAGEQFF,TRBD2,TRBV10-1,TRBJ2-1,.
TGTGCCAGCAGCTTGATTGGGTCTCGGGGCGGGGAGCTGTTTTTT,CASSLIGSRGGELFF,.,TRBV5-4,TRBJ2-2,.
TGTGCCAGCAACCGGGACTACCCAGGTAGTGAGCAGTTCTTC,CASNRDYPGSEQFF,TRBD2,TRBV7-9,TRBJ2-1,.
TGTGCTAGTGGTTCCATGCAACTCCTTGGGGCCAACGTCCTGACTTTC,CASGSMQLLGANVLTF,.,TRBV12-5,TRBJ2-6,.
TGTGCCAGCAACTATGGCGACAGTGAAGCTTTCTTT,CASNYGDSEAFF,.,TRBV6-2/TRBV6-3,TRBJ1-1,few
TGCGCCAGCAGCCAAAATAGCGGGACTCACACCGGGGAGCTGTTTTTT,CASSQNSGTHTGELFF,TRBD2,TRBV4-3,TRBJ2-2,.
TGTGCCAGCAGTTACTCGCGGAGTGAGCAGTTCTTC,CASSYSRSEQFF,.,TRBV12-3/TRBV12-4,TRBJ2-1,few
TGTGCCAGCAGCCTAGTTAGCACAGATACGCAGTATTTT,CASSLVSTDTQYF,.,TRBV9,TRBJ2-3,many
TGCAGTGCAAGGGGGGGGGACCCCACAAGCGACGAGCAGTACTTC,CSARGGDPTSDEQYF,.,TRBV20-1,TRBJ2-7,few
TGTGCCAGCAGTAAAACAGGGGTGGCTGAAGCTTTCTTT,CASSKTGVAEAFF,TRBD1,TRBV6-2/TRBV6-3,TRBJ1-1,few
TGCAGCGTTGAATGGCAGACCCGTTACAATGAGCAGTTCTTC,CSVEWQTRYNEQFF,.,TRBV29-1,TRBJ2-1,few
TGTGCCAGCACCAGGGGCCAGTGGGGGGCAGATACGCAGTATTTT,CASTRGQWGADTQYF,.,TRBV12-3/TRBV12-4,TRBJ2-3,.
TGTGCCAGCAGCAACGTAGCGGACATTCAGTACTTC,CASSNVADIQYF,.,TRBV7-9,TRBJ2-4,.
TGTGCCAGCAGCTTAGTCAGGAGGAGGGGGCATGGCTACACCTTC,CASSLVRRRGHGYTF,TRBD1,TRBV7-2,TRBJ1-2,few
TGTGCTAGCAGCTTAGTTCTAAGCGGGGGGCCCGACAATGAGCAGTTCTTC,CASSLVLSGGPDNEQFF,TRBD2,TRBV7-7,TRBJ2-1,.
TGTGCCAGCAGCTCGACAGTATACGAGCAGTACTTC,CASSSTVYEQYF,.,TRBV5-6,TRBJ2-7,few
TGTGCCACCAGCGGACAGGGATACACCGGGGAGCTGTTTTTT,CATSGQGYTGELFF,TRBD1,TRBV24-1,TRBJ2-2,.
TGCGCCAGCAGCTTGGGGACTAGCGGGGGGCTCACAGATACGCAGTATTTT,CASSLGTSGGLTDTQYF,TRBD2,TRBV5-1,TRBJ2-3,.
TGTGCCAGCGTAACCTCGGCGAACTATAATTCACCCCTCCACTTT,CASVTSANYNSPLHF,.,TRBV7-2,TRBJ1-6,few
TGCGCCAGCAGTGAGTCAAGGGCAGGGGGCAAACATTGGGAGCAGTACTTC,CASSESRAGGKHWEQYF,TRBD1,TRBV10-2,TRBJ2-7,.
TGTGCCAGCAGCTCCTCGCCGGGGTCAGCCCTCGGTGAGCAGTTCTTC,CASSSSPGSALGEQFF,.,TRBV5-4,TRBJ2-1,.